What follows is one TCR beta chain and its context. The specificity of this receptor is unknown. Within one base of it there is no much larger clone, and no base qualities were kept. The CDR3, cysteine through phenylalanine, is 13 amino acids long. Only the CDR3 region is kept as DNA, spanning 39 bases read in frame from base 1. The germline V gene sets CDR1 to MDHEN and CDR2 to SYDVKM. Trimming removed 6 bases from V and 2 bases from J, leaving 10 bases between the germline ends. Using the deep immunoSEQ assay, multiplex PCR amplified TCR CDR3 regions from genomic DNA. Extracted genomic DNA from each cell subset was spread evenly across all wells of several immunoSEQ 96-well plates, with each plate serving as a replicate. For sorted subsets, each replicate PCR was loaded with roughly 0.2 ug genomic DNA, equivalent to 30,000 or so T cell genomes. Purified libraries were quantified with a Qubit 3.0 fluorometer, sized on a Bioanalyzer 2100, and re-quantified with the KAPA Library Quantification kit. A separate single-read 150-cycle Illumina NextSeq 550 flow cell was used to sequence each immunoSEQ 96-well plate. As for the authors' bioinformatics: Because the immunoSEQ output held only junctional sequences and lacked quality scores, the filtering could not match the filtering applied to full-length reads. To assign V/J genes and CDR3, sequences were annotated against IMGT germline references using PyIR, a Python wrapper for IgBLAST v1.9. Reads with weak V/J assignments (E-value above 1e-6), missing CDR3, stop codons, out-of-frame junctions, or ambiguous translated residues were removed. V3J clonotypes were defined as sequences sharing an identical inferred V gene, J gene, and CDR3 amino acid sequence. To compute the percentage overlap between repertoires, the number of shared unique clonotypes was divided by the size of the smaller repertoire. Richness of each repertoire was evaluated using RTK rarefaction, the Chao1 estimator, and Recon v2.1 estimates of unobserved clonotypes. Generation probabilities were computed with OLGA for all TCRbeta clonotypes obtained by the gDNA method from several donors. TCRdb stores this immuneACCESS table with in-frame sequences only. Part of the clones is absent; in the studies checked, under half of the shortfall reflects unresolved V genes, and no reason is known for the rest. V, J and clone size are those of that table, while D and trimming were read from the DNA. Recorded for this sample are approximately 2,200,000 clones; around 93% of them occurred a single time. Clones ranked in the top ten supply roughly 1.8% of the sample.

CD8 naive samples were CD45RO-negative cells positively selected for CCR7, giving a CD45RA+CCR7+ population that excluded TemRA cells. The donors were healthy, HIV-negative adults with no recently reported acute infections or vaccinations. All donors were Caucasian adults living in Nashville, Tennessee, USA. After blood collection by leukapheresis, PBMCs were isolated using Ficoll-Histopaque density gradient centrifugation and then cryopreserved in the vapor phase of liquid nitrogen. Analytical flow cytometry was used to check the purity and quantity of every magnetically sorted T cell population. Genomic DNA was isolated from every sorted fraction and measured by UV absorbance on a Nanodrop 2000c. The sample originates from a study of shared clonotypes between healthy human individuals (dated by TCRdb to about 2020). Turning to the overall study: The cohort comprised two women and a few men aged 18 to 49 years. Blood TCR repertoires of roughly five healthy adults were deeply sequenced to estimate repertoire size and the extent of clonotype sharing between individuals. For each donor, three plates each were used for CD4 naive and CD4 memory, two plates were used for CD8 naive, and one plate was used for CD8 memory. To increase sequencing depth and limit assay-specific biases, different laboratories used diverse techniques to prepare libraries and sequence TCR repertoires. Leukapheresis yielded between about 0.9 and 9 billion PBMCs per donor.

The paper as a whole reports these results and caveats: Clonotypes shared by all four sorted-subset donors showed higher generation probabilities than non-shared clonotypes. About 5% of naive CD4, more than 3% of naive CD8, around 2.3% of memory CD4, and more than 0.35% of memory CD8 clonotypes were shared across a few donors. Naive subsets generally had larger estimated clonotype richness than memory subsets. The genetic and exposure-history diversity represented was limited by the small number of donors. Even with the large sequencing depth, rarefaction of the sorted-subset datasets indicated that sequencing was incomplete. Only blood was sampled, and tissue TCR repertoires likely differ from those in blood. Pairwise subsampling indicated that sequencing depth was expected to affect the degree of clonotype sharing among donors.

The sequence was collected from a young man in good health. Some clones in this sample may be carry-over from other donors' samples. In this chain, TRBV28 is recombined with TRBJ1-1, with a tentative D gene TRBD1 over 6 matching bases. What was sequenced was naive CD8+ T cells from PBMCs. What the cell subset or site label conveys for this sample: CD45RA+CCR7+. CDR3 region: CASSHRENTEAFF. The DNA reads as follows: TGTGCCAGCAGCCACAGGGAAAACACTGAAGCTTTCTTT.